This T cell receptor beta chain came from a study of blood T cell repertoires in COVID-19. Study background: T cells, B-cell-depleted T cells, or PBMCs supplied cDNA or gDNA.

The CDR3 has 15 amino acids. Trimming cost V 0 bases and J 3 bases, with 12 bases left between them. CDR1 and CDR2 from the germline V gene are SGHRS and YFSETQ. As handled by the study authors: Using reference gene primer amplification, nucleated cell counts were estimated. The protocol was immunoSEQ multiplex PCR, while the TCRdb copy is restricted to in-frame clones and leaves out a portion. V and J calls and clone size are as listed in that table; D and trimming were resolved from the DNA. The data show some 120,000 clones, with over 85% seen just once and about 4% held by the top ten. The specimen sequenced was peripheral blood. The sequence derives from a man in his fifties with active COVID-19. V and J are TRBV5-1 and TRBJ1-2; tentative D call: TRBD1 (5 bases). Written as DNA, the CDR3 is TGCGCCAGCAGCTTGGAGGGACTGAACTACTATGGCTACACCTTC. Protein product: CASSLEGLNYYGYTF.